The present TCR beta chain was sequenced within a study of T cell responses to AZD1222 COVID-19 vaccine. General observations from the study: Unmutated variant regions reportedly attract nearly half of all spike-specific TCRs. A rise in Spike-specific TCR breadth and depth followed two AZD1222 doses.

In regard to this clone: Its antigen is unknown.

Sequencing was performed with immunoSEQ multiplex PCR; in TCRdb, only in-frame clones are kept and a portion is missing. There are 150,000 or so clones in the sample; 88% occur only once, and more than 5.5% lies in the top ten. The CDR3 runs 15 residues. Germline loops: CDR1 MRHNA, CDR2 SNTAGT. Trimming at V came to 6 bases and at J to 3 bases, leaving 7 bases not matched to a gene. This clonotype originated in an adult in good health. This sequence joins TRBV6-4 and TRBJ2-3, with 9 positions matching TRBD1. The sequenced sample was peripheral blood, obtained on day 0 of AZD1222 vaccination. The CDR3 coding sequence is TGTGCCAGCAGGGGCCGGGACAGGGTTACAGATACGCAGTATTTT. The encoded protein is CASRGRDRVTDTQYF.